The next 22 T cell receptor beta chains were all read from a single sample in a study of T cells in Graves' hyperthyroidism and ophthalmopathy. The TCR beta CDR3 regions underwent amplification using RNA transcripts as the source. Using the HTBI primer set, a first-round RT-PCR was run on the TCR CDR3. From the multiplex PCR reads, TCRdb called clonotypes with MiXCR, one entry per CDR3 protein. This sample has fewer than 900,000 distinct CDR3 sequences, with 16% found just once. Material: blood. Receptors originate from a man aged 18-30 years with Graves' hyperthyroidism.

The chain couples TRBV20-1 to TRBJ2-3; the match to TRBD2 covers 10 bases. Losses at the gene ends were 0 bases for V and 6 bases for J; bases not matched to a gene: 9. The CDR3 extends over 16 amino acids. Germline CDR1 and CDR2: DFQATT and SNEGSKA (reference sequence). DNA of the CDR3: TGCAGTGCTAGAGATCCCCTAGCGGGAGATATCGATACGCAGTATTTT. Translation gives CSARDPLAGDIDTQYF.

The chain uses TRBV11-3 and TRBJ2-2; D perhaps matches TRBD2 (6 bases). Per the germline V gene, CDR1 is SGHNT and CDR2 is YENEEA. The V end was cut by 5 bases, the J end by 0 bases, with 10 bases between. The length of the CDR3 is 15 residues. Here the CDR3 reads CASSTAGTNTGELFF. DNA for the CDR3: TGTGCCAGCAGCACAGCGGGCACGAACACCGGGGAGCTGTTTTTT.

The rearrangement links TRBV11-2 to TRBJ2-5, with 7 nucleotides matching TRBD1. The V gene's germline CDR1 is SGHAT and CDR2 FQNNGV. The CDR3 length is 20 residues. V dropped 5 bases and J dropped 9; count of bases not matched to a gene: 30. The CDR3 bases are TGTGCCAGCAGCCATCGATCCATGACAGGGCCCCAGGGCTTACCCAGGGCCCAGTACTTC. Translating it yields CASSHRSMTGPQGLPRAQYF.

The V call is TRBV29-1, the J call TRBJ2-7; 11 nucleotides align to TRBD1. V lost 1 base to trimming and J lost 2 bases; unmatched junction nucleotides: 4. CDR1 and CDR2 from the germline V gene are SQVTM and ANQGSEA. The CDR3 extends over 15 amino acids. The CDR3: CSVEGDRGSTYEQYF. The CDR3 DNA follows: TGCAGCGTTGAAGGGGACAGGGGGTCTACCTACGAGCAGTACTTC.

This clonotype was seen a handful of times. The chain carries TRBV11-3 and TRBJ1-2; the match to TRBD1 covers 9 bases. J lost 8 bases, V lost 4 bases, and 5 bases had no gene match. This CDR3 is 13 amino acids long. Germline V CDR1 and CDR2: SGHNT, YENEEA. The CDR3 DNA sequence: TGTGCCAGCAGCTACCGGACAGGGGAAGGCTACACCTTC. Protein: CASSYRTGEGYTF. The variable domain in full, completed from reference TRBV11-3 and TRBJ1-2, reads EAGVVQSPRYKIIEKKQPVAFWCNPISGHNTLYWYLQNLGQGPELLIRYENEEAVDDSQLPKDRFSAERLKGVDSTLKIQPAELGDSAVYLCASSYRTGEGYTFGSGTRLTVV.

CDR3 sequence: CASSLSAGARNGYTF. DNA for the CDR3: TGCGCCAGCAGCCTCTCTGCAGGGGCCAGGAACGGCTACACCTTC. V is TRBV4-3 and J is TRBJ1-2; weak D call: TRBD1 (6 bases). CDR1 is LGHNA, CDR2 YSLEER, per germline. The V end was cut by 4 bases, the J end by 8 bases, with 20 bases between. There are 15 residues in the CDR3.

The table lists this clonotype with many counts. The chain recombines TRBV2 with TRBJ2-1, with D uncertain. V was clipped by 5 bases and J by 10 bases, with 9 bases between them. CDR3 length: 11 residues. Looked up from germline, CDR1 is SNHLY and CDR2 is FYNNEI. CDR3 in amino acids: CASSIDKEQFF. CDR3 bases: TGTGCCAGCAGTATAGATAAAGAGCAGTTCTTC.

DNA for the CDR3: TGTGCCACGTCCGGGACCGATAATCAGCCCCAGCATTTT. Its translation: CATSGTDNQPQHF. This rearrangement joins TRBV24-1 to TRBJ1-5; possible D gene TRBD1, 5 bases. The CDR3 length is 13 residues. CDR1 is KGHDR and CDR2 is SFDVKD in the germline V gene. Trimming shortened V by 10 bases and J by 4 bases, and 13 bases separated the two germline ends.

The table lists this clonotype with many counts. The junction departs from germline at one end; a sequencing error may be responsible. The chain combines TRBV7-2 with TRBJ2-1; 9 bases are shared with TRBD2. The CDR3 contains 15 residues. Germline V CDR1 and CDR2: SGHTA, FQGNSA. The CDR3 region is CASSLGLAGNNEQFF. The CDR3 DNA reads TGTGCCAGCAGTTTAGGGCTAGCGGGAAACAATGAGCAGTTCTTC.

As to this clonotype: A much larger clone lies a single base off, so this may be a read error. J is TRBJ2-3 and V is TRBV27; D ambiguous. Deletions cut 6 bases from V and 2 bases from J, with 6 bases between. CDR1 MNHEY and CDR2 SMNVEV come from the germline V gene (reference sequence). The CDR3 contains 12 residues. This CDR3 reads CASRTNTDTQYF. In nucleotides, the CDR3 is TGTGCCAGCAGGACAAACACAGATACGCAGTATTTT.

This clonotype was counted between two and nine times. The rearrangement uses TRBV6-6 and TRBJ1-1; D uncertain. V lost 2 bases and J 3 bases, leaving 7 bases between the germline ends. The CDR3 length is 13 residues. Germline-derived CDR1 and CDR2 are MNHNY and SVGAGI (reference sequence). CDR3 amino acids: CASSYGPHTEAFF. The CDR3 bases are TGTGCCAGCAGTTACGGGCCGCACACTGAAGCTTTCTTT.

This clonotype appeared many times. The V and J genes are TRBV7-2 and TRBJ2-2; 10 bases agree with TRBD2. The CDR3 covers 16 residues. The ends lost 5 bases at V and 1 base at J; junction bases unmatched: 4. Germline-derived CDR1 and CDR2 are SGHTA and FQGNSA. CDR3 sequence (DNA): TGTGCCAGCAGCGGTATAGCGGGGGGGAACACCGGGGAGCTGTTTTTT. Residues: CASSGIAGGNTGELFF. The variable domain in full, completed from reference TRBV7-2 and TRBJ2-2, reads GAGVSQSPSNKVTEKGKDVELRCDPISGHTALYWYRQSLGQGLEFLIYFQGNSAPDKSGLPSDRFSAERTGGSVSTLTIQRTQQEDSAVYLCASSGIAGGNTGELFFGEGSRLTVL.

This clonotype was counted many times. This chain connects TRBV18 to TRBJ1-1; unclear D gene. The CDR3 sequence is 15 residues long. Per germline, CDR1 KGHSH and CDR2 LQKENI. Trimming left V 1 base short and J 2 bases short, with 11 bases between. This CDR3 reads CASSPQAEINTEAFF. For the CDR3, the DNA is TGTGCCAGCTCACCACAAGCAGAGATAAACACTGAAGCTTTCTTT.

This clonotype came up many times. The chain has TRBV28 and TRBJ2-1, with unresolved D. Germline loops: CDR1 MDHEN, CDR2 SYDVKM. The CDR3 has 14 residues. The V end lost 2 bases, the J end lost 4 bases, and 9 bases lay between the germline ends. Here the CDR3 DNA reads TGTGCCAGCAGTTTAGGTACCGGTTACAATGAGCAGTTCTTC. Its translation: CASSLGTGYNEQFF.

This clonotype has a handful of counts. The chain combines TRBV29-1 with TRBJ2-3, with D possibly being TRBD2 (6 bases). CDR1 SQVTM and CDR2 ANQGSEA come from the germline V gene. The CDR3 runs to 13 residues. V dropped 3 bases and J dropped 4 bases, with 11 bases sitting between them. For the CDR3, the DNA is TGCAGCGTTGAGTGGGGAGGCGCAGATACGCAGTATTTT. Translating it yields CSVEWGGADTQYF.

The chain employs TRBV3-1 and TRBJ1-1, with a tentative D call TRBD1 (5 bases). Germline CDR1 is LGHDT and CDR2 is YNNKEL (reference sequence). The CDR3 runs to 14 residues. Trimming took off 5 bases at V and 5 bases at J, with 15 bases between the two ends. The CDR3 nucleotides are TGTGCCAGCAGCACCCGCGGGGCGGGTACTGAAGCTTTCTTT. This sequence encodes CASSTRGAGTEAFF.

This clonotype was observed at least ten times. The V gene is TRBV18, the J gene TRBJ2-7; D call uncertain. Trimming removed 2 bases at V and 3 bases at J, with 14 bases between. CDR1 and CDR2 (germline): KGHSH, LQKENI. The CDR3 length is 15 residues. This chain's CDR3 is CASSPSGLSGYEQYF. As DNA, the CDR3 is TGTGCCAGCTCACCAAGTGGTTTATCGGGCTACGAGCAGTACTTC.

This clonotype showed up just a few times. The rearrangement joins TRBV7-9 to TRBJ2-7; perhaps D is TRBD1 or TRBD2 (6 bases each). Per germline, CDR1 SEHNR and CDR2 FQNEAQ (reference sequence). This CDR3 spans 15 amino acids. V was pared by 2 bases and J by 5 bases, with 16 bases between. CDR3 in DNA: TGTGCCAGCAGCTTACGGAGGGACACCTTAGACGAGCAGTACTTC. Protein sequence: CASSLRRDTLDEQYF.

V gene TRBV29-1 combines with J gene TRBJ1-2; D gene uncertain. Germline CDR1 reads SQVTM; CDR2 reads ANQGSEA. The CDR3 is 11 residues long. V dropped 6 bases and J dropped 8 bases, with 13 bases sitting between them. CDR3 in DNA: TGCAGCGTCCATAGCGAAGGGGGCTACACCTTC. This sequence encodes CSVHSEGGYTF.

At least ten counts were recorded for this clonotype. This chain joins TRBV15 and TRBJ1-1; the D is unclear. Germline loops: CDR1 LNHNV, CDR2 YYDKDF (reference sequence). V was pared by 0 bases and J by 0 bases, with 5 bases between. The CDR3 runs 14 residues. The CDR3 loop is CATSRDGVNTEAFF. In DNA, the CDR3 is TGTGCCACCAGCAGAGACGGAGTGAACACTGAAGCTTTCTTT.

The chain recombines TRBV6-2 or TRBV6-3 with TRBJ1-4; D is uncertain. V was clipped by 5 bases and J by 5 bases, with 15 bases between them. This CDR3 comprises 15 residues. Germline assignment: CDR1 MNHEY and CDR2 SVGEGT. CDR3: CASSLQGGRNEKLFF. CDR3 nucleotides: TGTGCCAGCAGTCTCCAAGGAGGGAGAAATGAAAAACTGTTTTTT.

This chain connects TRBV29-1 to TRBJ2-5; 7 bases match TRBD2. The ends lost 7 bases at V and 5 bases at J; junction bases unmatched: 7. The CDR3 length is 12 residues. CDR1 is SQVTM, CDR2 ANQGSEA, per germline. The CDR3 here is CSAVTSPETQYF. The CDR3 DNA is TGCAGCGCCGTGACTAGCCCCGAGACCCAGTACTTC.